These 6 T cell receptor beta chains were sequenced from one sample in a study of shared clonotypes between healthy human individuals. The assay was immunoSEQ multiplex PCR, and TCRdb's table has in-frame clones only and misses some. This sample has 1,500,000 or so clones; roughly 96% occur once, and the top ten carry about 1.2%. The sample was naive CD4+ T cells sorted from blood. The subset denotes: CD45RA+ positively selected. Source of these receptors: a young man in good health.

This chain connects TRBV6-5 to TRBJ2-7; D not certain. The CDR3 spans 12 residues. V lost 6 bases, J lost 4 bases, and 10 bases lay in between. CDR1 MNHEY and CDR2 SVGAGI come from the germline V gene. CDR3 sequence reads: CASRPSPYEQYF. The CDR3 DNA is TGTGCCAGCAGGCCCAGCCCGTACGAGCAGTACTTC.

This clone was found a few times. J is TRBJ2-7 and V is TRBV29-1; D gene unclear. This CDR3 is built from 12 residues. Germline V gives CDR1 SQVTM, CDR2 ANQGSEA. V dropped 4 bases and J dropped 0 bases, with 7 bases sitting between them. The CDR3 DNA follows: TGCAGCGTTGTCAGTCGCTCCTACGAGCAGTACTTC. Translating gives CSVVSRSYEQYF.

The gene calls are TRBV30 and TRBJ1-3; unclear D gene. In germline, CDR1 is GTSNPN, CDR2 SVGIG (reference sequence). Trimming stripped 1 base from V and 7 bases from J, with 8 bases between. The CDR3 extends over 12 amino acids. CDR3 nucleotides: TGTGCCTGGAGTGCCGCGAAGAACACCATATATTTT. Translation gives CAWSAAKNTIYF.

This chain connects TRBV9 to TRBJ1-1; D gene uncertain. Germline values: CDR1 SGDLS, CDR2 YYNGEE. The ends were cut back, 3 bases at V and 1 base at J, with 10 bases in the middle. CDR3 length: 14 residues. The CDR3 reads CASSESGQNTEAFF. In DNA, the CDR3 is TGTGCCAGCAGCGAGTCAGGCCAGAACACTGAAGCTTTCTTT.

This clone was counted once. The J gene is TRBJ2-1, the V gene TRBV29-1; D may be TRBD1 or TRBD2 (5 bases each). Per the germline V gene, CDR1 is SQVTM and CDR2 is ANQGSEA. CDR3 size: 17 residues. V gave up 0 bases and J gave up 8 bases, with 23 bases separating them. The chain's CDR3 is CSVEDSGGVRVGDEQFF. Here the CDR3 DNA reads TGCAGCGTTGAAGATTCTGGGGGAGTTAGGGTGGGAGATGAGCAGTTCTTC.

The chain couples TRBV2 to TRBJ2-3; D not certain. Germline CDR1 SNHLY, CDR2 FYNNEI. Trimming took 4 bases from V and 0 from J, leaving 11 bases between them. The CDR3 covers 15 residues. Here the CDR3 DNA reads TGTGCCAGCAGTGCGGTAATCCGAAGCACAGATACGCAGTATTTT. Protein sequence: CASSAVIRSTDTQYF.